This is a list of T cell receptor beta chains from one sample in a study of Graves' ophthalmopathy and Graves' hyperthyroidism. TCRdb analysed the multiplex PCR reads with MiXCR anew, one entry per CDR3 protein. Found here are some 360,000 distinct CDR3 sequences, about a sixth of them singletons; the top ten hold 2% to 3%. Input material: peripheral blood. All receptors derive from an adult woman with stable Graves' hyperthyroidism. CDR3s leave out the opening cysteine and the closing phenylalanine or tryptophan. The order of the fields is V gene, J gene, clone size, CDR3 protein. Clone size is not always given. Where it is, it says once, few, many or a class for expanded clones.

V: TRBV5-1; J: TRBJ1-1; size: .; CDR3: ASSAPGQLNTEAF
V: TRBV6-1; J: TRBJ1-1; size: .; CDR3: ASSAGPGGVGLNTESF
V: TRBV6-2/TRBV6-3; J: TRBJ1-2; size: many; CDR3: ASSLSRENYGYT
V: TRBV7-9; J: TRBJ2-5; size: many; CDR3: ASSPGDTGQETQY
V: TRBV27; J: TRBJ2-7; size: many; CDR3: ASSFPPTGLAGGPLISYEQY
V: TRBV20-1; J: TRBJ1-2; size: many; CDR3: SARDRRDGGYGYT
V: TRBV20-1; J: TRBJ1-1; size: many; CDR3: SARDMTVNTEAF
V: TRBV12-3/TRBV12-4; J: TRBJ2-7; size: many; CDR3: ASSPYSGSYEQY
V: TRBV20-1; J: TRBJ2-7; size: many; CDR3: SARADRAHNPYEQY
V: TRBV9; J: TRBJ2-6; size: many; CDR3: ASSWRDRVTGANVLT
V: TRBV6-2/TRBV6-3; J: TRBJ1-2; size: many; CDR3: ASTMDRVYDGYT
V: TRBV10-3; J: TRBJ1-2; size: many; CDR3: AISESTGHGYT
V: TRBV29-1; J: TRBJ2-2; size: many; CDR3: SVHRGDTGELF
V: TRBV18; J: TRBJ1-1; size: few; CDR3: ASSPAFRGGAEAF
V: TRBV7-2; J: TRBJ1-1; size: many; CDR3: ASSRTAPMNTEAF
V: TRBV10-3; J: TRBJ1-1; size: many; CDR3: ATDVKQGALTEAF